These 26 T cell receptor beta chains came from one sample sequenced in a study of T cell repertoires in cytomegalovirus infection. TCRdb re-analysed the reads in MiXCR, keeping a single row per CDR3 protein. The sample lists nearly 550,000 distinct CDR3 sequences, approximately 17% occurring once. The sequenced sample consisted of CD8+ T cells from PBMCs. These receptors all come from a human donor in good health (CMV status not recorded). Some clones in this sample may be carry-over from other donors' samples.

The chain couples TRBV5-6 to TRBJ2-1, with D perhaps matching TRBD2 (6 bases). The CDR3 has 16 residues. V lost 3 bases to trimming and J lost 3 bases, with 16 bases between them. Germline values: CDR1 SGHDT, CDR2 YYEEEE. Here the CDR3 DNA reads TGTGCCAGCAGCTCGTTAGCGGATTGGGACTACAATGAGCAGTTCTTC. It is translated as CASSSLADWDYNEQFF.

The chain links TRBV19 to TRBJ1-2; no firm D call. Trimming cost V 3 bases and J 6 bases, with 8 bases left between them. The CDR3 has 12 amino acids. Germline CDR1 LNHDA, CDR2 SQIVND (reference sequence). The CDR3 DNA is TGTGCCAGTAGTATGGGCAGGAATGGCTACACCTTC. Its protein product is CASSMGRNGYTF.

For this clonotype: This CDR3 is missing its conserved last phenylalanine or tryptophan, likely due to a read error. The chain recombines TRBV6-5 with TRBJ2-4; TRBD1 or TRBD2 may be the D gene (5 bases each). V dropped 5 bases and J dropped 6 bases, with 17 bases sitting between them. The CDR3 is made up of 15 amino acids. Germline values: CDR1 MNHEY, CDR2 SVGAGI. For the CDR3, the DNA is TGTGCCAGCAGTCCGACAGCGGCGAAGGGAAACATTCAGTACTTA. Translation gives CASSPTAAKGNIQYL.

This clonotype was counted many times. V and J are TRBV19 and TRBJ2-1; D possibly uses TRBD1 or TRBD2 (7 bases each). The CDR3 has 15 amino acids. With 2 bases removed from V and 7 bases from J, the gap between germline ends came to 15 bases. Germline lookup yields CDR1 LNHDA and CDR2 SQIVND (reference sequence). The CDR3 nucleotides read TGTGCCAGTAGTATAATGGCCAGGGGGGGAAATGAGCAGTTCTTC. Translation: CASSIMARGGNEQFF.

This clonotype was seen repeatedly, ten times or more. The rearrangement uses TRBV5-4 and TRBJ2-1, with TRBD2 identical over 11 bases. CDR3 length: 17 amino acids. The J segment lost 7 bases and the V segment lost 2 bases, leaving 11 bases of the junction unmatched. Germline V gene lookup returns CDR1 SGHNT and CDR2 YYREEE (reference sequence). The CDR3 DNA reads TGTGCCAGCAGCTTCGAACTAGCGGGAGAAGTAGGGAATGAGCAGTTCTTC. This sequence encodes CASSFELAGEVGNEQFF.

This clonotype occurred once. The rearrangement links TRBV20-1 to TRBJ2-1, with D possibly matching TRBD2 (5 bases). In germline, CDR1 is DFQATT, CDR2 SNEGSKA (reference sequence). Trimming removed 2 bases from V and 8 bases from J, with 13 bases in between. CDR3 length equals 13 residues. Written as DNA, the CDR3 is TGCAGTGCTAGACGCCTAGCTGGCTATGAGCAGTTCTTC. This gives the protein CSARRLAGYEQFF.

This clonotype appeared a few times. The V call is TRBV6-5, the J call TRBJ1-2; possible D gene TRBD1, 5 bases. V was pared by 0 bases and J by 4 bases, with 12 bases between. CDR1 is MNHEY and CDR2 is SVGAGI in the germline V gene. The CDR3 spans 15 residues. The CDR3 region has the DNA TGTGCCAGCAGTTACTCGCCAGGGTCGGGCTATGGCTACACCTTC. Protein: CASSYSPGSGYGYTF.

The table lists this clonotype with a few counts. The genes are TRBV19 and TRBJ2-5; TRBD2 matches at 14 bases. The CDR3 loop spans 17 amino acids. Germline-derived CDR1 and CDR2 are LNHDA and SQIVND (reference sequence). The V and J ends lost 4 bases and 0 bases, in that order; junction bases with no gene match: 4. CDR3 in amino acids: CASSRWTSGRYQETQYF. The DNA of the CDR3 is TGTGCCAGTAGTAGATGGACTAGCGGGAGGTACCAAGAGACCCAGTACTTC.

As concerns this clonotype: With a much larger clone just one base away, this may be a read error. V is TRBV7-6 and J is TRBJ2-1; D may be TRBD1 (5 bases). This CDR3 region has 18 residues. Germline loops: CDR1 SGHVS, CDR2 FNYEAQ. CDR3 DNA: TGTGCCAGCAGCTTGGGTCCCCAGGGATCGAGCTCCTACAATGAGCAGCTCTTC. Its translation: CASSLGPQGSSSYNEQLF.

This clonotype occurred many times. The V call is TRBV6-5, the J call TRBJ1-6, with TRBD1 matching 7 bases. V lost 2 bases to trimming and J lost 8 bases; unmatched junction nucleotides: 6. The CDR3 is 15 amino acids. Germline CDR1 MNHEY, CDR2 SVGAGI. The CDR3 sequence: CASSYNDRVDSPLHF. In DNA, the CDR3 is TGTGCCAGCAGTTACAATGACAGGGTGGATTCACCCCTCCACTTT.

This clonotype was picked up a small number of times. The chain combines TRBV20-1 with TRBJ2-1; D is unresolved. CDR3 length equals 17 residues. CDR1 is DFQATT, CDR2 SNEGSKA, per germline (reference sequence). V gave up 0 bases and J gave up 2 bases, with 17 bases separating them. The CDR3 region is CSARDRLPPSAYNEQFF. CDR3 nucleotides: TGCAGTGCTAGAGATCGACTTCCCCCGTCCGCCTACAATGAGCAGTTCTTC.

This clonotype occurred many times. The chain is built from TRBV10-3 and TRBJ2-2; tentatively, D is TRBD1 or TRBD2 (5 bases each). Per the germline V gene, CDR1 is ENHRY and CDR2 is SYGVKD. CDR3 length: 14 amino acids. Trimming stripped 5 bases from V and 1 base from J, with 8 bases between. The CDR3 DNA is TGTGCCATCAGTCCGGGACGGAACACCGGGGAGCTGTTTTTT. Protein product: CAISPGRNTGELFF.

This CDR3 reads CASSEWTSGNYEQYF. DNA for the CDR3: TGTGCCAGCAGTGAATGGACTAGCGGAAACTACGAGCAGTACTTC. The chain uses TRBV6-1 and TRBJ2-7; 10 nucleotides agree with TRBD2. The CDR3 sequence is 15 residues long. With V trimmed by 2 bases and J by 3 bases, 4 bases remained unmatched. Germline-derived CDR1 and CDR2 are MNHNS and SASEGT.

CDR3 DNA sequence: TGCGCCAGCAGCCTGCCGCGGGCGAACACCGGGGAGCTGTTTTTT. Translated, it gives CASSLPRANTGELFF. The chain recombines TRBV4-1 with TRBJ2-2; possibly TRBD2 for D (5 bases). The germline CDR1 and CDR2 sequences are MGHRA and YSYEKL. Trimming shortened V by 4 bases and J by 0 bases, and 9 bases separated the two germline ends. The CDR3 has 15 residues.

This clonotype occurred many times. The chain carries TRBV11-1 and TRBJ2-7; TRBD1 matches 7 bases. V gave up 5 bases and J gave up 0 bases; unmatched junction bases: 7. The germline V gene encodes CDR1 SGHAT and CDR2 FQDESV (reference sequence). The CDR3 runs 15 residues. The DNA for the CDR3 is TGTGCCAGCAGCCCGACAGGGAGCTTCTCCTACGAGCAGTACTTC. Protein product: CASSPTGSFSYEQYF.

Details on this clonotype: One base away lies a much larger clone, so this may be a sequencing read error. The rearrangement links TRBV27 to TRBJ1-2; D may be TRBD1 (6 bases). The CDR3 sequence is 18 residues long. Germline CDR1 MNHEY, CDR2 SMNVEV (reference sequence). V was shortened by 6 bases and J by 3 bases, with 26 bases between the two germline ends. CDR3 nucleotide sequence: TGTGCCAGCAGGTTACGCGACCCTTCACAGGGTACGGACTATGGCTACACCTTC. Amino acids: CASRLRDPSQGTDYGYTF.

This clonotype has a handful of counts. V gene TRBV11-2 combines with J gene TRBJ2-7; 10 nucleotides agree with TRBD2. Trimming removed 4 bases from V and 0 bases from J; junction bases left unmatched: 15. The germline V gene has CDR1 SGHAT and CDR2 FQNNGV. This CDR3 is built from 19 residues. CDR3 sequence (DNA): TGTGCCAGCAGCTCCTCTCGGGGTAGCGGGGGGCATAGCTCCTACGAGCAGTACTTC. It encodes CASSSSRGSGGHSSYEQYF.

The chain couples TRBV28 to TRBJ1-5, with 7 bases fitting TRBD1. J lost 1 base, V lost 6 bases, and 12 bases had no gene match. The length of the CDR3 is 17 residues. CDR1 is MDHEN, CDR2 SYDVKM, per germline. The CDR3 coding sequence is TGTGCCAGCAGCCTATACAGGGGAGGCGAAAGCAATCAGCCCCAGCATTTT. This codes for CASSLYRGGESNQPQHF.

This clonotype was counted between two and nine times. The chain links TRBV5-4 to TRBJ1-1, with a weak D call TRBD1 (6 bases). The ends were cut back, 2 bases at V and 3 bases at J, with 17 bases in the middle. The V gene's germline CDR1 is SGHNT and CDR2 YYREEE (reference sequence). This CDR3 comprises 16 residues. The chain's CDR3 is CASSFLGRGSHTEAFF. The CDR3 coding sequence is TGTGCCAGCAGCTTTCTAGGCAGGGGATCTCACACTGAAGCTTTCTTT.

This clonotype was counted many times. This rearrangement joins TRBV6-5 to TRBJ2-2; D unresolved. V lost 0 bases to trimming and J lost 3 bases, with 2 bases between them. CDR1 is MNHEY, CDR2 SVGAGI, per germline. The CDR3 loop spans 13 amino acids. The CDR3 reads CASSYSYTGELFF. Here the CDR3 DNA reads TGTGCCAGCAGTTACTCCTACACCGGGGAGCTGTTTTTT.

This clonotype was counted ten times or more. The V and J genes are TRBV11-2 and TRBJ2-7, with 9 bases aligning to TRBD1. This CDR3 region has 14 residues. J gave up 6 bases and V 6 bases, and 9 bases lay outside the gene matches. From germline, CDR1 is SGHAT and CDR2 FQNNGV. Written as DNA, the CDR3 is TGTGCCAGCAGTTGGGGACAGGGAATGGGCGAGCAGTACTTC. This codes for CASSWGQGMGEQYF.

The J gene is TRBJ2-7, the V gene TRBV7-9; 11 bases align to TRBD2. The CDR3 contains 16 residues. Germline V CDR1 and CDR2: SEHNR, FQNEAQ (reference sequence). Trimming took 5 bases from V and 3 from J; bases not matched to a gene: 9. CDR3 sequence reads: CASSPVTSGGHYEQYF. In DNA, the CDR3 is TGTGCCAGCAGCCCCGTAACTAGCGGGGGACACTACGAGCAGTACTTC.

This clonotype was seen repeatedly, ten times or more. The J gene is TRBJ2-5, the V gene TRBV7-6, with 14 bases fitting TRBD2. Germline V gene sequence: CDR1 SGHVS, CDR2 FNYEAQ. The CDR3 totals 17 residues. V trimming: 4 bases; J trimming: 0 bases; junction bases outside the gene matches: 4. This CDR3 is CASSSGLAGEYQETQYF. CDR3 DNA: TGTGCCAGCAGCTCGGGACTAGCGGGGGAATACCAAGAGACCCAGTACTTC.

This chain uses TRBV2 with TRBJ2-5; 7 nucleotides align to TRBD2. The CDR3 consists of 10 residues. V trimming: 9 bases; J trimming: 9 bases; junction bases outside the gene matches: 4. Germline V lookup: CDR1 SNHLY, CDR2 FYNNEI. CDR3 nucleotide sequence: TGTGCCAGTGGTGGGGGGGCCCAGTACTTC. This translates into CASGGGAQYF. Supplemented by reference TRBV2 and TRBJ2-5, the full variable domain reads EPEVTQTPSHQVTQMGQEVILRCVPISNHLYFYWYRQILGQKVEFLVSFYNNEISEKSEIFDDQFSVERPDGSNFTLKIRSTKLEDSAMYFCASGGGAQYFGPGTRLLVL.

This clonotype occurred many times. The V gene is TRBV7-6, the J gene TRBJ2-6; TRBD2 is a possible D gene (5 bases). The CDR3 has 17 amino acids. Trimming stripped 5 bases from V and 1 base from J, with 15 bases between. The germline CDR1 and CDR2 sequences are SGHVS and FNYEAQ. The CDR3 region is CASSHKQGLSGANVLTF. As DNA, the CDR3 is TGTGCCAGCAGCCACAAACAAGGACTGTCTGGGGCCAACGTCCTGACTTTC.

This clonotype turned up a few times. This chain connects TRBV6-5 to TRBJ2-2, with D unresolved. V lost 1 base to trimming and J lost 6 bases, with 15 bases between them. Germline CDR1 is MNHEY and CDR2 is SVGAGI. This CDR3 spans 16 amino acids. CDR3 nucleotide sequence: TGTGCCAGCAGTTACTTTTTGGGGATCGGGTCCGGGGAGCTGTTTTTT. Amino acids: CASSYFLGIGSGELFF.